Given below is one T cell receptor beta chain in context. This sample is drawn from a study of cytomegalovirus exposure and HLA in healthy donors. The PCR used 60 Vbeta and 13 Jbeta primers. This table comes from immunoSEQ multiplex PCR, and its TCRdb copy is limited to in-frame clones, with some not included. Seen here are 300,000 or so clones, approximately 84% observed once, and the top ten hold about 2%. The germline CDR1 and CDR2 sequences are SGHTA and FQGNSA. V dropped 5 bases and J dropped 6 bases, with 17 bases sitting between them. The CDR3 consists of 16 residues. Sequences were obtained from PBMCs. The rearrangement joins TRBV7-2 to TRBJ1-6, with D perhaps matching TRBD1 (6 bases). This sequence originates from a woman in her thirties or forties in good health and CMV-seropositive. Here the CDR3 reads CASSVQGALGNSPLHF. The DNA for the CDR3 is TGTGCCAGCAGCGTACAGGGAGCTCTCGGTAATTCACCCCTCCACTTT.